The clone carrying this T cell receptor beta chain appeared many times. Antigen: not known. The TCR beta CDR3 regions underwent amplification from RNA transcripts. Investigators did first-round RT-PCR with HTBI primers, then second-round multiplex PCR. MiXCR, run by TCRdb on the multiplex PCR reads, gives a single entry per CDR3 protein. Of 620,000 or so distinct CDR3 sequences listed, 20% to 25% were seen once; the top ten hold more than 5.5%. This sample was included in a study of Graves' ophthalmopathy and Graves' hyperthyroidism. Study findings and constraints: For separating ophthalmopathy from stable hyperthyroidism, a 13-signature model gave 85% to 90% sensitivity and 75% to 83% specificity.

Losses at the gene ends were 7 bases for V and 4 bases for J; bases not matched to a gene: 6. The germline V gene has CDR1 MNHEY and CDR2 SVGAGI. There are 13 residues in the CDR3. The starting material, 8 to 10 ml of fresh peripheral blood, provided the PBMCs. This sequence joins TRBV6-5 and TRBJ1-2, with 7 bases identical to TRBD1. The sequence was collected from a woman between 18 and 30 years old with stable Graves' hyperthyroidism. Some clones in this sample may be carry-over from other donors' samples. Material: peripheral blood. CDR3 nucleotides: TGTGCCAGCAAGGGGACAGCGTTCTATGGCTACACCTTC. This sequence encodes CASKGTAFYGYTF.